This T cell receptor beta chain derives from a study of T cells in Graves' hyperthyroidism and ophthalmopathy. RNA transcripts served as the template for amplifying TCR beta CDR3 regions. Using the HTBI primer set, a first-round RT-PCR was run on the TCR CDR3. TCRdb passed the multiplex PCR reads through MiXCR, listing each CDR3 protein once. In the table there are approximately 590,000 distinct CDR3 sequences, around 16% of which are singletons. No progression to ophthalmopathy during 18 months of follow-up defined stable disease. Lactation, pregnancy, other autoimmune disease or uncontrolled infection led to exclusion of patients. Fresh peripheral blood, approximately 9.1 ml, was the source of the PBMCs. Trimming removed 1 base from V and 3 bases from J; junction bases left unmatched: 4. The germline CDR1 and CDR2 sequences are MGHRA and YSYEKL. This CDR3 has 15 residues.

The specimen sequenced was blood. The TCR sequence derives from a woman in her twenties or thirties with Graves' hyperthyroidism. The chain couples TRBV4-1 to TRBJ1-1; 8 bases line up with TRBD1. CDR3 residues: CASSQAGGWDTEAFF. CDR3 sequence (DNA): TGCGCCAGCAGCCAAGCAGGGGGCTGGGACACTGAAGCTTTCTTT.